This record looks at one TCR beta chain sequence and its context. Its antigen is unidentified. This specimen comes from a study of cytomegalovirus exposure and HLA in healthy donors. Germline V gives CDR1 MNHNS, CDR2 SASEGT. The ends were cut back, 4 bases at V and 7 bases at J, with 10 bases in the middle. There are 13 residues in the CDR3. PCR involved 60 Vbeta and 13 Jbeta primers. Some clones are missing from TCRdb's copy, which holds only in-frame ones; the method was immunoSEQ multiplex PCR. The sample includes some 190,000 clones, 76% seen only once; the top ten take about 2.5%. Study-level results: In a later analysis, HLA-associated TCR beta chains were more clonally expanded than equally common others. Reported findings show TCR beta sequences accurately forecast HLA-A and HLA-B alleles in most subjects. Common viral pathogens seemed to be connected with several of the most significant clusters, according to a later analysis.

The receptor was isolated from a woman aged 30 to 39 in good health and CMV-seropositive. Sequencing was performed on PBMCs. The chain has TRBV6-1 and TRBJ1-4; tentatively, D is TRBD1 (5 bases). The CDR3 bases are TGTGCCAGCAGTGGACAGCCCAGTGAAAAACTGTTTTTT. The encoded protein is CASSGQPSEKLFF.